This entry is about one T cell receptor beta chain. What it recognizes is unknown. This CDR3 is 12 amino acids long. Germline V gene lookup returns CDR1 SGDLS and CDR2 YYNGEE. TCRdb reanalyzed the 5' RACE reads and collapses them to one entry per CDR3 protein, without DNA. The specimen's table records 330,000 or so distinct CDR3 sequences. The sample originates from a study of monozygotic twins with inflammatory bowel disease. Notes on the study in general: IBD patients share fewer clonotypes with other people than healthy twins do, especially with disease activity. Healthy co-twins showed greater TCRbeta diversity (inverse Simpson) than IBD patients.

The genes are TRBV9 and TRBJ2-2; TCRdb picks TRBD1, but there is no DNA to check that call. This TCR derives from a human donor with ulcerative colitis or Crohn's disease, or a healthy co-twin of an affected twin (not recorded which). Sequenced: blood. CDR3 loop: CASTGGGGELFF.